A selection of T cell receptor beta chains follows, all from one sample in a study of blood T cell repertoires in COVID-19. Sequencing was performed with immunoSEQ multiplex PCR; in TCRdb, only in-frame clones are kept and a portion is missing. The data hold nearly 250,000 clones, with around 86% observed a single time. The specimen was peripheral blood. These receptor sequences come from a woman aged 55-70 years who had recovered from COVID-19. Both conserved end residues are part of each CDR3. A D gene is named only where the DNA matches it firmly. Not every row has a clone size; where given, it reads once, few, many or a size class.

TRBV7-2	TRBJ2-5	NA	NA	CASNHRVEATQYF	TGTGCCAGCAACCACAGGGTTGAGGCGACCCAGTACTTC
TRBV10-3	TRBJ2-7	TRBD2	few	CAISGIWAGGDYEQYF	TGTGCCATCAGTGGCATATGGGCTGGGGGGGACTACGAGCAGTACTTC
TRBV7-9	TRBJ1-4	TRBD1	once	CASSLTGKGEKLFF	TGTGCCAGCAGCTTGACAGGGAAGGGTGAAAAACTGTTTTTT
TRBV13	TRBJ1-1	NA	NA	CASSSSAGGRAEAFF	TGTGCCAGCAGCTCATCCGCTGGGGGCCGGGCTGAAGCTTTCTTT
TRBV29-1	TRBJ2-1	TRBD1	NA	CSATWDPGGTGEQFF	TGCAGCGCCACCTGGGACCCTGGTGGGACAGGTGAGCAGTTCTTC
TRBV29-1	TRBJ1-2	TRBD1	NA	CSVASTGAYGYTF	TGCAGCGTTGCCTCGACAGGGGCCTATGGCTACACCTTC
TRBV5-1	TRBJ2-5	NA	NA	CASSWGGTEETQYF	TGCGCCAGCAGCTGGGGCGGGACAGAAGAGACCCAGTACTTC
TRBV28	TRBJ1-2	NA	NA	CASRPPGVGGYTF	TGTGCCAGCAGACCCCCGGGGGTGGGGGGCTACACCTTC
TRBV24-1	TRBJ2-2	TRBD1	NA	CATSVTGGTGELFF	TGTGCCACCAGTGTTACAGGGGGAACCGGGGAGCTGTTTTTT
TRBV15	TRBJ1-6	NA	once	CATSRVLTRQGSPLHF	TGTGCCACCAGCAGAGTTTTGACACGTCAGGGTTCACCCCTCCACTTT
TRBV11-3	TRBJ2-1	TRBD1	NA	CASSMDRSFYNEQFF	TGTGCCAGCAGCATGGACAGGTCATTCTACAATGAGCAGTTCTTC
TRBV29-1	TRBJ2-1	TRBD2	few	CSVGGGEVVQFF	TGCAGCGTTGGGGGAGGGGAGGTTGTGCAGTTCTTC
TRBV18	TRBJ2-7	NA	NA	CASSPFARTASYEQYF	TGTGCCAGCTCACCATTCGCGCGGACAGCCTCCTACGAGCAGTACTTC
TRBV3-1/TRBV3-2	TRBJ2-3	NA	NA	CASSAPGTPSTDTQYF	TGTGCCAGCAGCGCACCCGGGACACCTAGCACAGATACGCAGTATTTT
TRBV18	TRBJ2-7	NA	NA	CASSPFGSGPSYEQYF	TGTGCCAGCTCACCATTCGGGAGCGGTCCCTCCTACGAGCAGTACTTC
TRBV7-8	TRBJ2-7	NA	NA	CASSPGEGLYEQYF	TGTGCCAGCAGCCCAGGGGAGGGTTTGTACGAGCAGTACTTC
TRBV19	TRBJ2-3	TRBD2	once	CASSIGGSPLAGITDTQYF	TGTGCCAGTAGTATAGGCGGATCTCCCCTAGCGGGGATCACAGATACGCAGTATTTT
TRBV7-2	TRBJ2-7	TRBD2	NA	CASSLDGSGGGRSREQYF	TGTGCCAGCAGCTTAGATGGTAGCGGGGGCGGCAGAAGTCGGGAGCAGTACTTC
TRBV29-1	TRBJ2-7	TRBD1	NA	CSARQGGFDEQYF	TGCAGCGCCCGACAGGGGGGCTTCGACGAGCAGTACTTC
TRBV5-1	TRBJ2-7	TRBD1	NA	CASSEQGASYEQYF	TGCGCCAGCAGCGAACAGGGGGCTTCCTACGAGCAGTACTTC
TRBV6-4	TRBJ2-3	NA	few	CASSDSAGRTDTQYF	TGTGCCAGCAGTGACTCTGCGGGAAGGACAGATACGCAGTATTTT
TRBV18	TRBJ1-1	TRBD1	NA	CASSPPKGGGFGAFF	TGTGCCAGCTCACCACCCAAAGGGGGCGGCTTTGGAGCTTTCTTT
TRBV11-1	TRBJ1-2	TRBD1	NA	CASSLAGQVKNYGYTF	TGTGCCAGCAGCTTAGCGGGACAGGTGAAAAACTATGGCTACACCTTC
TRBV27	TRBJ1-5	NA	NA	CASSSAEDQPQHF	TGTGCCAGCAGTTCAGCAGAGGATCAGCCCCAGCATTTT
TRBV3-1/TRBV3-2	TRBJ2-1	TRBD2	NA	CASSQGTGGYNEQFF	TGTGCCAGCAGCCAAGGTACGGGGGGGTACAATGAGCAGTTCTTC
TRBV6-6	TRBJ2-7	TRBD1	NA	CASSRQGVHEQYF	TGTGCCAGCAGTCGACAGGGCGTCCACGAGCAGTACTTC
TRBV5-5	TRBJ2-7	NA	NA	CASSWVPGYEQYF	TGTGCCAGCAGCTGGGTGCCCGGGTACGAGCAGTACTTC
TRBV10-3	TRBJ1-6	NA	NA	CAIKTGNSPLHF	TGTGCCATCAAAACAGGGAATTCACCCCTCCACTTT
TRBV19	TRBJ2-1	NA	NA	CASSIGGDYNEQFF	TGTGCCAGTAGTATTGGCGGAGACTACAATGAGCAGTTCTTC
TRBV11-2	TRBJ2-3	TRBD2	NA	CASSTRTSGTTSADTQYF	TGTGCCAGCAGCACGCGCACTAGCGGGACTACTAGCGCAGATACGCAGTATTTT
TRBV4-1	TRBJ1-2	NA	NA	CASSRGEGAAYGYTF	TGCGCCAGCAGCCGGGGCGAAGGGGCCGCCTATGGCTACACCTTC
TRBV10-3	TRBJ1-2	NA	NA	CAALQGEGLKGYTF	TGTGCCGCCCTACAGGGTGAGGGCCTTAAGGGCTACACCTTC
TRBV9	TRBJ1-5	NA	NA	CASSVDRTAINQPQHF	TGTGCCAGCAGCGTAGATCGGACAGCCATCAATCAGCCCCAGCATTTT
TRBV6-5	TRBJ1-2	NA	NA	CASSYSWTAPYGYTF	TGTGCCAGCAGTTACTCGTGGACAGCTCCCTATGGCTACACCTTC
TRBV6-2/TRBV6-3	TRBJ1-6	NA	NA	CASSYIGGLGDSPLHF	TGTGCCAGCAGTTACATTGGGGGACTAGGTGATTCACCCCTCCACTTT
TRBV5-1	TRBJ2-2	NA	NA	CASSPIGVNTGELFF	TGCGCCAGCAGCCCGATAGGGGTGAACACCGGGGAGCTGTTTTTT
TRBV18	TRBJ1-2	NA	NA	CASSPAGNYGYTF	TGTGCCAGCTCACCAGCCGGGAACTATGGCTACACCTTC
TRBV11-3	TRBJ2-1	TRBD1	NA	CASSLYRGLNNEQFF	TGTGCCAGCAGCTTATATAGGGGGCTAAACAATGAGCAGTTCTTC
TRBV29-1	TRBJ2-3	TRBD2	NA	CSVGTSPAAGTDTQYF	TGCAGCGTGGGGACTAGTCCGGCCGCGGGCACAGATACGCAGTATTTT
TRBV7-2	TRBJ2-7	NA	NA	CASSQEGGRAYEQYF	TGTGCCAGCAGCCAGGAGGGTGGCAGAGCCTACGAGCAGTACTTC
TRBV7-8	TRBJ2-1	NA	NA	CASSPGVSYNEQFF	TGTGCCAGCAGCCCGGGAGTCTCCTACAATGAGCAGTTCTTC